This T cell receptor (beta chain) was sequenced during a study of cytomegalovirus exposure and HLA in healthy donors. Study as a whole: Drawn from HLA-typed donors, about 82 million unique TCRs were held in an early data release. Study-wide points: Highly shared variants forming one cluster were likely a sequencing artifact. Most observed TCR sequences were rare, whereas some public TCRs were detected in many donors.

The PCR employed 60 Vbeta primers together with 13 Jbeta primers. Clones were sequenced by immunoSEQ multiplex PCR, and TCRdb holds only the in-frame ones, with some missing. The data show 70,000 to 95,000 clones, around 80% seen once. The CDR3 length is 15 residues. V was clipped by 5 bases and J by 10 bases, with 18 bases between them. Germline V CDR1 and CDR2: LNHDA, SQIVND (reference sequence). Note on this clone: What it binds is not known.

J is TRBJ1-6 and V is TRBV19; no firm D call. The source is a man aged 25-40 years in good health and CMV-seropositive. The sample taken for sequencing was PBMCs. The CDR3 loop reads CASSFRAFSGSPLHF. The CDR3 coding sequence is TGTGCCAGTAGTTTCCGGGCCTTCTCGGGGTCACCCCTCCACTTT.